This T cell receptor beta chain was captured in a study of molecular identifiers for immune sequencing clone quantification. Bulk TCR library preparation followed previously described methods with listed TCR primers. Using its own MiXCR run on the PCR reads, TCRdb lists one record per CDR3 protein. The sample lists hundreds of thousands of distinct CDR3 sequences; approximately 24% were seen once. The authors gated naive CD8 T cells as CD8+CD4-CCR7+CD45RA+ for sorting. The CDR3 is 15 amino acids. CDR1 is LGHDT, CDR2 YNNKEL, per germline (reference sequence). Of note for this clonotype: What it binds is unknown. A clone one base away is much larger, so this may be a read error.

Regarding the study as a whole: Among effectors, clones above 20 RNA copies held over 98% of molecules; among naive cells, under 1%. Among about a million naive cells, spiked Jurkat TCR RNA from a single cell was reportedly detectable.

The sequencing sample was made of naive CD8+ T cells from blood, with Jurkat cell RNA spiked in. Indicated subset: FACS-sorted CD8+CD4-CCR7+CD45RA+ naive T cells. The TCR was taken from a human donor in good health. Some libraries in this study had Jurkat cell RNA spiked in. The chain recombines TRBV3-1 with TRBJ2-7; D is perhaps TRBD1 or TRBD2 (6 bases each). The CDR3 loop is CANSQDDRLGGEQYF. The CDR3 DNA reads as TGTGCCAACAGCCAAGATGACAGGCTGGGGGGCGAGCAGTACTTC.